These T cell receptor beta chains were read from a single sample in a study of graft-versus-host responses after intestinal transplantation. Data came from immunoSEQ multiplex PCR; TCRdb stores just in-frame clones and leaves some out. The sample records 10,000 or so clones, less than 35% being singletons. Source: alloreactive CD4+ T cells from a mixed lymphocyte reaction culture, taken before intestinal transplant. The receptors shown here come from a human patient who received an intestinal transplant. CDR3s include the opening cysteine and the closing phenylalanine or tryptophan. D genes are given only for firm matches. Some rows mark clone size as missing; the rest say once, few, many or name a class of expanded clone.

d_call: .
clone_size: few
v_call: TRBV5-4
j_call: TRBJ2-1
cdr3_aa: CASSGWGHKADEQFF
cdr3_nt: TGTGCCAGCAGTGGGTGGGGACATAAAGCCGATGAGCAGTTCTTC

d_call: TRBD1
clone_size: few
v_call: TRBV6-5
j_call: TRBJ2-7
cdr3_aa: CASRRRTGRTYEQYF
cdr3_nt: TGTGCCAGCAGGAGGAGGACAGGGAGGACCTACGAGCAGTACTTC

d_call: .
clone_size: .
v_call: TRBV2
j_call: TRBJ1-3
cdr3_aa: CASSEWRGTSGNTIYF
cdr3_nt: TGTGCCAGCAGTGAATGGAGGGGAACCTCTGGAAACACCATATATTTT

d_call: .
clone_size: once
v_call: TRBV10-2
j_call: TRBJ2-7
cdr3_aa: CATTPVSVSYEQYF
cdr3_nt: TGCGCCACCACCCCGGTGAGCGTTTCCTACGAGCAGTACTTC

d_call: .
clone_size: once
v_call: TRBV14
j_call: TRBJ2-3
cdr3_aa: CASSQKVRAVPDTQYF
cdr3_nt: TGTGCCAGCAGCCAAAAGGTGCGAGCGGTTCCAGATACGCAGTATTTT

d_call: .
clone_size: medium-sized
v_call: TRBV11-3
j_call: TRBJ2-4
cdr3_aa: CASSDGQQNIQYF
cdr3_nt: TGTGCCAGCAGCGACGGACAGCAAAACATTCAGTACTTC

d_call: .
clone_size: .
v_call: TRBV6-9
j_call: TRBJ2-7
cdr3_aa: CASSYSVGEIAYEQYF
cdr3_nt: TGTGCCAGCAGTTACTCGGTGGGGGAAATAGCCTACGAGCAGTACTTC

d_call: .
clone_size: medium-sized
v_call: TRBV4-1
j_call: TRBJ2-7
cdr3_aa: CASSQGPRTSYEQYF
cdr3_nt: TGCGCCAGCAGCCAAGGACCTAGGACCTCCTACGAGCAGTACTTC

d_call: TRBD1
clone_size: .
v_call: TRBV9
j_call: TRBJ2-7
cdr3_aa: CASSEGQGFSYEQYF
cdr3_nt: TGTGCCAGCAGCGAGGGACAGGGCTTTTCCTACGAGCAGTACTTC

d_call: .
clone_size: .
v_call: TRBV7-6
j_call: TRBJ1-2
cdr3_aa: CASSFEAGSGWTF
cdr3_nt: TGTGCCAGCAGCTTTGAGGCGGGGTCCGGATGGACCTTC